Below, 20 T cell receptor beta chains from the same sample are listed, as sequenced in a study of T cell responses to AZD1222 COVID-19 vaccine. Sequencing used immunoSEQ multiplex PCR; TCRdb keeps in-frame clones, though not all of them. The repertoire includes approximately 75,000 clones, around nine tenths of them detected once, and 15% to 20% sits in the top ten. The material was peripheral blood, obtained 28 days after the second AZD1222 dose. The receptors were sampled from an adult who received the AZD1222 COVID-19 vaccine.

This rearrangement joins TRBV7-3 to TRBJ2-2; TRBD2 matches at 11 bases. V was pared by 3 bases and J by 5 bases, with 2 bases of the junction left unmatched. The germline V gene has CDR1 SGHTA and CDR2 FQGTGA. The CDR3 consists of 15 residues. CDR3 protein: CASSFTSGGTGELFF. CDR3 sequence (DNA): TGTGCCAGCAGCTTTACTAGCGGGGGAACCGGGGAGCTGTTTTTT. The whole variable domain, remainder taken from reference TRBV7-3 and TRBJ2-2, is GAGVSQTPSNKVTEKGKYVELRCDPISGHTALYWYRQSLGQGPEFLIYFQGTGAADDSGLPNDRFFAVRPEGSVSTLKIQRTERGDSAVYLCASSFTSGGTGELFFGEGSRLTVL.

The chain combines TRBV30 with TRBJ1-3; D ambiguous. There are 15 residues in the CDR3. CDR1 and CDR2 (germline): GTSNPN, SVGIG (reference sequence). V was pared by 2 bases and J by 0 bases, with 11 bases between. CDR3 amino acids: CAWSYPTSSGNTIYF. For the CDR3, the DNA is TGTGCCTGGAGTTATCCGACTAGCTCTGGAAACACCATATATTTT.

CDR3: CASTPGTGVNYGYTF. The CDR3 DNA follows: TGTGCCAGCACCCCCGGGACAGGGGTTAACTATGGCTACACCTTC. The rearrangement links TRBV28 to TRBJ1-2; 10 bases map to TRBD1. From germline, CDR1 is MDHEN and CDR2 SYDVKM. This CDR3 has 15 residues. J gave up 1 base and V 7 bases, and 6 bases lay outside the gene matches.

The DNA of the CDR3 is TGTGCCAGCAGCCCCCGCCAGGGAGCCAACACCGGGGAGCTGTTTTTT. Translating gives CASSPRQGANTGELFF. V and J are TRBV7-3 and TRBJ2-2, with D perhaps matching TRBD1 or TRBD2 (5 bases each). CDR3 length: 16 residues. V was pared by 5 bases and J by 2 bases, with 15 bases between. Per the germline V gene, CDR1 is SGHTA and CDR2 is FQGTGA.

The chain couples TRBV29-1 to TRBJ2-7, with a weak D call TRBD1 (5 bases). The germline gives CDR1 SQVTM, CDR2 ANQGSEA. The length of the CDR3 is 12 residues. The V gene lost 3 bases and the J gene lost 0 bases, with 6 bases spanning the gap. DNA of the CDR3: TGCAGCGTTGAGACAGTCTCCTACGAGCAGTACTTC. This codes for CSVETVSYEQYF.

By its share, this clone is large. The V and J genes are TRBV28 and TRBJ1-5, with 7 bases fitting TRBD1. Germline-derived CDR1 and CDR2 are MDHEN and SYDVKM. V shed 8 bases, J shed 6 bases, and the junction held 16 bases outside the gene matches. This CDR3 contains 16 residues. CDR3 in DNA: TGTGCCAGCTCTTCAAGGAGGGCAGGGGGTCCTCAGCCCCAGCATTTT. Protein product: CASSSRRAGGPQPQHF.

This rearrangement joins TRBV19 to TRBJ1-2; TRBD1 is a possible D gene (5 bases). V shed 5 bases and J shed 4 bases, with 20 bases lying between them. This CDR3 comprises 16 residues. The germline CDR1 and CDR2 sequences are LNHDA and SQIVND (reference sequence). CDR3 residues: CASSRQQQGVGYGYTF. CDR3 coding DNA: TGTGCCAGTAGTCGCCAACAGCAAGGGGTAGGCTATGGCTACACCTTC.

This sequence joins TRBV3-1 (or the pseudogene TRBV3-2) and TRBJ2-3; the D gene is possibly TRBD2 (7 bases). The V and J ends lost 5 bases and 4 bases respectively, with 10 bases between them. Germline lookup yields CDR1 LGHDT and CDR2 YNNKEL (reference sequence). This CDR3 comprises 13 residues. The CDR3 DNA follows: TGTGCCAGCAGCTGGGAGGGGGCAGATACGCAGTATTTT. It codes for CASSWEGADTQYF.

V usage is TRBV6-9 and J usage is TRBJ2-7, with TRBD1 matching 7 bases. CDR1 and CDR2 from the germline V gene are MNHGY and SVAAGI. The CDR3 totals 15 residues. V dropped 7 bases and J dropped 9; count of bases not matched to a gene: 18. The CDR3 reads CASKSPGTETPRQYF. The CDR3 coding sequence is TGTGCCAGCAAGTCCCCCGGGACAGAGACCCCCCGGCAGTACTTC.

The V gene is TRBV4-2, the J gene TRBJ2-3, with 8 bases lining up with TRBD2. The germline V gene has CDR1 LGHNA and CDR2 YNFKEQ. J was trimmed by 1 base and V by 0 bases; bases with no gene match: 3. This CDR3 has 16 amino acids. This chain's CDR3 is CASSQEEAGGTDTQYF. The CDR3 region has the DNA TGTGCCAGCAGCCAAGAGGAAGCGGGGGGCACAGATACGCAGTATTTT.

The chain couples TRBV11-2 to TRBJ2-3; possibly TRBD1 or TRBD2 for D (5 bases each). V lost 4 bases and J lost 6, with 14 bases in between. CDR1 SGHAT and CDR2 FQNNGV come from the germline V gene. The CDR3 loop spans 14 amino acids. CDR3 nucleotides: TGTGCCAGCAGCTGGGTAATGGGGGTTGATACGCAGTATTTT. Its protein product is CASSWVMGVDTQYF.

In this sample, this clone turned up once. The CDR3 loop reads CASSQDRTGGRAIYF. In DNA form, the CDR3 reads TGTGCCAGCAGCCAAGATCGGACAGGGGGAAGGGCCATATATTTT. J is TRBJ1-3 and V is TRBV3-1 (or the pseudogene TRBV3-2); 10 bases agree with TRBD1. The germline CDR1 and CDR2 sequences are LGHDT and YNNKEL (reference sequence). Unmatched junction bases numbered 7, after V lost 0 bases and J lost 11 bases. The CDR3 length is 15 residues.

This rearrangement joins TRBV12-5 to TRBJ2-5; D uncertain. Germline CDR1 is LGHNT and CDR2 is FRNRAP. There are 10 residues in the CDR3. V was trimmed by 6 bases and J by 4 bases, leaving 3 bases between them. CDR3 bases: TGTGCTAGTGGGGGAGAGACCCAGTACTTC. Translation: CASGGETQYF.

This clone was recorded only once. V is TRBV27 and J is TRBJ1-1, with no clear D. CDR1 and CDR2 (germline): MNHEY, SMNVEV (reference sequence). The CDR3 runs to 15 residues. The V gene lost 7 bases and the J gene lost 1 base, with 16 bases spanning the gap. CDR3 sequence reads: CASNSYGRKNTEAFF. The CDR3 nucleotides are TGTGCCAGCAACAGTTATGGACGGAAGAACACTGAAGCTTTCTTT.

V and J are TRBV9 and TRBJ2-2, with 10 positions matching TRBD2. Germline CDR1 reads SGDLS; CDR2 reads YYNGEE. J lost 3 bases, V lost 3 bases, and 11 bases had no gene match. The CDR3 runs to 18 residues. As DNA, the CDR3 is TGTGCCAGCAGCGGAACGGGACTAGCGTATCCCGACACCGGGGAGCTGTTTTTT. Its protein product is CASSGTGLAYPDTGELFF. The full variable domain, completed using reference TRBV9 and TRBJ2-2, is DSGVTQTPKHLITATGQRVTLRCSPRSGDLSVYWYQQSLDQGLQFLIQYYNGEERAKGNILERFSAQQFPDLHSELNLSSLELGDSALYFCASSGTGLAYPDTGELFFGEGSRLTVL.

The gene calls are TRBV9 and TRBJ1-1, with D tentatively TRBD1 (5 bases). Germline V gene lookup returns CDR1 SGDLS and CDR2 YYNGEE. The CDR3 is 15 amino acids. Trimming pared 2 bases from V and 4 bases from J, leaving 15 bases between. The CDR3 is CASSVGWGSGTEAFF. CDR3 nucleotide sequence: TGTGCCAGCAGCGTTGGGTGGGGGAGCGGCACTGAAGCTTTCTTT.

V usage is TRBV28 and J usage is TRBJ2-5, with D uncertain. The length of the CDR3 is 15 residues. Germline V lookup: CDR1 MDHEN, CDR2 SYDVKM. Trimming shortened V by 6 bases and J by 5 bases, and 19 bases separated the two germline ends. The CDR3, as DNA: TGTGCCAGCAGGGCGACCAGCCCTCTCCGGGAGACCCAGTACTTC. It yields the protein CASRATSPLRETQYF.

The V gene is TRBV27, the J gene TRBJ2-6; TRBD1 matches 7 bases. Germline loops: CDR1 MNHEY, CDR2 SMNVEV (reference sequence). The CDR3 has 16 amino acids. With V trimmed by 6 bases and J by 2 bases, 7 bases remained unmatched. The CDR3 protein is CASSLKGAPGANVLTF. DNA for the CDR3: TGTGCCAGCAGCTTGAAGGGGGCGCCTGGGGCCAACGTCCTGACTTTC.

V is TRBV11-1 and J is TRBJ2-1; 10 nucleotides align to TRBD2. The CDR3 has 18 residues. The J segment lost 9 bases and the V segment lost 0 bases, leaving 14 bases of the junction unmatched. The germline V gene encodes CDR1 SGHAT and CDR2 FQDESV (reference sequence). CDR3 loop: CASSLAPERGGPLAEQFF. CDR3 nucleotides: TGTGCCAGCAGCTTAGCACCCGAGCGGGGGGGCCCCTTAGCTGAGCAGTTCTTC.

The J gene is TRBJ2-1, the V gene TRBV4-2; 9 bases are shared with TRBD2. Germline V gene sequence: CDR1 LGHNA, CDR2 YNFKEQ. The CDR3 spans 18 residues. Unmatched junction bases numbered 15, after V lost 1 base and J lost 8 bases. CDR3 sequence (DNA): TGTGCCAGCAGCCAAGGCCTAGCGGGGAGAACCACATTATATGAGCAGTTCTTC. This translates into CASSQGLAGRTTLYEQFF.